The 9 T cell receptor beta chains below all came from one sample that was sequenced in a study of identical twins. TCRdb analysed the 5' RACE reads with MiXCR anew, one entry per CDR3 protein. Here the sample spans some 690,000 distinct CDR3 sequences, 21% being singletons. This same sample was also part of a study on T cells expressing NK-cell markers.

The sequenced sample was PBMCs. These receptors all come from a young woman in good health.

The rearrangement joins TRBV12-3 or TRBV12-4 to TRBJ2-2, with a possible D match to TRBD2 (5 bases). Deletions cut 8 bases from V and 4 bases from J, with 11 bases between. This CDR3 has 13 residues. The CDR3 sequence: CASSGSSTGELFF. CDR3 in DNA: TGTGCCAGCTCGGGGTCGAGCACCGGGGAGCTGTTTTTT.

The chain joins TRBV12-3 or TRBV12-4 to TRBJ1-6, with a tentative D call TRBD1 (5 bases). This CDR3 comprises 12 residues. V was pared by 5 bases and J by 14 bases, with 13 bases between. This chain's CDR3 is CASSRDLRTLHF. DNA of the CDR3: TGTGCCAGCAGTCGGGACCTCCGGACCCTCCACTTT.

This chain joins TRBV6-5 and TRBJ2-5; 9 nucleotides agree with TRBD2. The CDR3 has 16 residues. With V trimmed by 2 bases and J by 2 bases, 6 bases remained unmatched. Germline CDR1 is MNHEY and CDR2 is SVGAGI. This CDR3 is CASSYRASGIQETQYF. The CDR3 nucleotides are TGTGCCAGCAGTTACCGGGCTAGCGGGATTCAAGAGACCCAGTACTTC.

The table lists this clonotype with a few counts. V usage is TRBV18 and J usage is TRBJ2-1; 9 bases fit TRBD2. The V and J ends lost 2 bases and 2 bases, in that order; junction bases with no gene match: 4. The germline gives CDR1 KGHSH, CDR2 LQKENI. This CDR3 spans 16 amino acids. The CDR3 nucleotides are TGTGCCAGCTCACCAGGGGCGGGAGGGCCCTACAATGAGCAGTTCTTC. Its translation: CASSPGAGGPYNEQFF.

The chain uses TRBV10-3 and TRBJ2-7, with D unresolved. The CDR3 totals 15 residues. Germline CDR1 ENHRY, CDR2 SYGVKD. V was trimmed by 4 bases and J by 0 bases, leaving 13 bases between them. The CDR3 reads CAISGVSSFSYEQYF. The CDR3 DNA reads TGTGCCATCAGTGGTGTCAGCTCTTTCTCCTACGAGCAGTACTTC.

V and J are TRBV4-1 and TRBJ2-1; unclear D gene. CDR1 and CDR2 (germline): MGHRA, YSYEKL. Trimming left V 1 base short and J 6 bases short, with 7 bases between. The CDR3 sequence is 13 residues long. The CDR3 region has the DNA TGCGCCAGCAGCCAAGTTAACGGCAATGAGCAGTTCTTC. Translation gives CASSQVNGNEQFF.

The chain joins TRBV5-1 to TRBJ1-6, with unresolved D. The CDR3 extends over 13 amino acids. The germline V and J ends were trimmed by 2 bases and 9 bases, with 9 bases remaining between them. In germline, CDR1 is SGHRS, CDR2 YFSETQ. The CDR3 spells CASSFTQTSPLHF. The CDR3, as DNA: TGCGCCAGCAGCTTTACGCAGACTTCACCCCTCCACTTT.

The rearrangement joins TRBV7-7 to TRBJ2-5; TRBD1 is a possible D gene (5 bases). Deletions cut 1 base from V and 6 bases from J, with 12 bases between. Germline CDR1 reads SSHAT; CDR2 reads FNYEAQ (reference sequence). The CDR3 is made up of 14 amino acids. CDR3 loop: CASSLGGSAQTQYF. CDR3 nucleotide sequence: TGTGCCAGCAGCTTAGGGGGCTCGGCGCAGACCCAGTACTTC.

J is TRBJ2-7 and V is TRBV11-3; maybe TRBD2 (5 bases). Germline loops: CDR1 SGHNT, CDR2 YENEEA. V lost 4 bases, J lost 5 bases, and 15 bases lay in between. The CDR3 is 14 amino acids. The CDR3 sequence: CASSSLPRGDEQYF. The CDR3 bases are TGTGCCAGCAGCTCCCTGCCCCGGGGAGACGAGCAGTACTTC.